A selection of T cell receptor beta chains follows, all from one sample in a study of T-cell reconstitution after alpha-beta-depleted transplantation in children. TCRdb fed the PCR reads into MiXCR, producing one record per CDR3 protein. The repertoire holds about 220,000 distinct CDR3 sequences, approximately 15% seen once, with just under 45% in the top ten. Sequences were derived from PBMCs, mostly from graft donor cells, sampled 360 days after TCRalphabeta/CD19-depleted stem cell transplant. These receptors originate from a male patient aged 2-15 years who had a stem cell transplant for acute lymphoblastic leukemia, so the T cells may come from the graft donor. CDR3s include the opening cysteine and the closing phenylalanine or tryptophan. Each record gives: clone size, J gene, D gene, V gene, CDR3 protein. The D gene is left open where the match is weak. Part of the rows lack a size; the others show once, few, many or a class for expanded clones.

>NA|TRBJ1-2|TRBD1|TRBV25-1
CASSEAQGYLYGYTF
>NA|TRBJ2-7|TRBD1|TRBV7-9
CASSLARTGQRYEQYF
>few|TRBJ2-2|TRBD1|TRBV7-9
CASRPRTGDDTGELFF
>NA|TRBJ1-1|NA|TRBV7-8
CASSMDSEAFF
>few|TRBJ1-1|NA|TRBV6-5
CASSYSGVGRGAFF
>few|TRBJ2-5|NA|TRBV4-3
CASSQDTYQETQYF
>NA|TRBJ2-2|TRBD1|TRBV5-5
CASSLGQGTNTGELFF
>few|TRBJ1-2|NA|TRBV7-2
CASRFNRAQYGYTF
>few|TRBJ1-2|TRBD1|TRBV30
CAWSVYRGVGGYTF
>many|TRBJ2-5|TRBD1|TRBV7-8
CASSFRDREETQYF
>few|TRBJ1-6|NA|TRBV7-9
CASSPGTYNSPLHF
>many|TRBJ1-1|TRBD1|TRBV29-1
CSVGTGMNTEAFF
>few|TRBJ2-1|TRBD2|TRBV11-2
CASSSTSGAYNEQFF
>NA|TRBJ2-1|TRBD2|TRBV9
CASRSGGAAGEQFF
>few|TRBJ2-5|TRBD2|TRBV12-3/TRBV12-4
CASSLGAGGPGETQYF
>NA|TRBJ1-4|NA|TRBV7-6
CASSLASRTNEKLFF
>NA|TRBJ1-2|NA|TRBV20-1
CSALNSNYGYTF
>few|TRBJ1-3|NA|TRBV7-2
CASTRGGSGNTIYF
>few|TRBJ1-1|TRBD1|TRBV5-4
CASSLRGLSTEAFF
>NA|TRBJ1-1|NA|TRBV7-8
CAAKGESEAFF
>few|TRBJ1-6|NA|TRBV7-6
CASSLGFRETNSPLHF
>many|TRBJ2-2|NA|TRBV10-3
CAISESGQLTGELFF
>NA|TRBJ1-2|NA|TRBV5-6
CASSLDGQTYGYTF
>few|TRBJ2-3|NA|TRBV3-1
CASSQDGGQRTDTQYF
>few|TRBJ1-1|NA|TRBV10-3
CAISESGDTEAFF
>NA|TRBJ2-3|NA|TRBV5-1
CASTPGVGFTDTQYF
>few|TRBJ1-3|NA|TRBV3-1
CASSQEGLRTARNSGNTIYF
>NA|TRBJ1-1|NA|TRBV12-3/TRBV12-4
CASRRGALGTEAFF
>few|TRBJ2-2|NA|TRBV12-3/TRBV12-4
CASSPARVNTGELFF
>NA|TRBJ2-3|NA|TRBV7-2
CASSQLFSSTDTQYF
>NA|TRBJ2-7|NA|TRBV20-1
CSAQDGPYEQYF
>NA|TRBJ1-5|NA|TRBV2
CASSEEFLSNQPQHF
>NA|TRBJ2-7|NA|TRBV5-1
CASSLSGQPYEQYF
>few|TRBJ1-4|NA|TRBV30
CAWSAPWDEKLFF
>NA|TRBJ1-2|NA|TRBV12-3/TRBV12-4
CASSFGGASNYGYTF
>few|TRBJ2-1|TRBD1|TRBV9
CASSVVQGAYNEQFF
>NA|TRBJ1-1|TRBD1|TRBV27
CASSADRELPTEAFF
>NA|TRBJ1-2|NA|TRBV20-1
CSASVGGYTF
>NA|TRBJ2-3|NA|TRBV20-1
CSARLAVGTDTQYF
>NA|TRBJ2-2|TRBD1|TRBV5-4
CASGTGTGGNTGELFF
>NA|TRBJ1-1|NA|TRBV5-6
CASSFVPLIGTVNTEAFF
>NA|TRBJ2-5|NA|TRBV7-9
CASSLGSGVQETQYF
>NA|TRBJ1-1|NA|TRBV5-5
CASSPAVRGEAF
>NA|TRBJ2-1|NA|TRBV29-1
CSVELGENEQFF
>few|TRBJ2-1|NA|TRBV5-1
CASSVPGTGNEQFF
>many|TRBJ2-4|NA|TRBV29-1
CSVWENIGQNIQYF
>NA|TRBJ2-5|NA|TRBV12-3/TRBV12-4
CASSLFISDAGETQYF
>few|TRBJ2-6|NA|TRBV5-5
CASSREDMANVLTF
>NA|TRBJ1-1|NA|TRBV29-1
CSVPDKNTEAFF
>NA|TRBJ1-4|TRBD1|TRBV27
CASSFPDRADEKLFF
>NA|TRBJ1-2|NA|TRBV29-1
CSVEDGGPKGGYTF
>NA|TRBJ1-5|NA|TRBV7-2
CASSINRDSNQPQHF
>NA|TRBJ2-1|NA|TRBV10-3
CASKGNRDTYNEQFF